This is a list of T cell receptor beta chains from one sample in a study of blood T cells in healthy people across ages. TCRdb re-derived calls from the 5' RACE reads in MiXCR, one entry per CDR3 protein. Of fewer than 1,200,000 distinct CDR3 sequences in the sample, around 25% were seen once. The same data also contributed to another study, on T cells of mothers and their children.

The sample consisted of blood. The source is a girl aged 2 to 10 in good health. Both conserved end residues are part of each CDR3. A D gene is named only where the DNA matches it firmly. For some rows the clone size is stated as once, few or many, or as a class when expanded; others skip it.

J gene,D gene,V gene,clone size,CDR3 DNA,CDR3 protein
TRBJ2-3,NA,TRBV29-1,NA,TGCAGTGCTCATTCGAATCCAGATACGCAGTATTTT,CSAHSNPDTQYF
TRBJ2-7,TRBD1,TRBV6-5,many,TGTGCCAGCAGTTACTCTGGACAGGTCTACGAGCAGTACTTC,CASSYSGQVYEQYF
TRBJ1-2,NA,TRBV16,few,TGTGCCAGCAGCCAATTTCCGACGGCGAACTATGGCTACACCTTC,CASSQFPTANYGYTF
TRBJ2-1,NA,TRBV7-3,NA,TGTGCCAGCAGCTATACAGAGGACAATGAGCAGTTCTTC,CASSYTEDNEQFF
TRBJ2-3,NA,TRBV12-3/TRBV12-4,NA,TGTGCCAGCAGCCCCGGTGGGGGAGAGGGCACAGATACGGAATATTTT,CASSPGGGEGTDTEYF
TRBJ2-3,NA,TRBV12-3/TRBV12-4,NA,TGTGCCAGCAGTACCGTTTGGGGGGTCAACCCGGAGAAAACGCAGTATTTT,CASSTVWGVNPEKTQYF
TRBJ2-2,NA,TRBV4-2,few,TGTGCCAGCAGCCAATTTAAGGACGGGGAGCTGTTTTTT,CASSQFKDGELFF
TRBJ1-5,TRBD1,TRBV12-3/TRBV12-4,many,TGTGCCAGCAGCTCGACAGGGGATCAGCCCCAGCATTTT,CASSSTGDQPQHF
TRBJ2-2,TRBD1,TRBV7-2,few,TGTGCCAGCAGCTTAGCGTGGCAGGGGGCGAACACCGGGGAGCTGTTTTTT,CASSLAWQGANTGELFF
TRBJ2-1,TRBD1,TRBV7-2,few,TGTGCCAGCAGCAGGGACAGGAGAATCAGTGAGCAGTTCTTC,CASSRDRRISEQFF
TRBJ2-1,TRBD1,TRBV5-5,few,TGTGCCAGTAAGAGGGGGCCTCCATACAATGAGCAGTTCTTC,CASKRGPPYNEQFF
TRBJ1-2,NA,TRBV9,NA,TGTGCCAGCAGCGACCGAAGGGACGACAGGAGTCATGGCTACACCTTC,CASSDRRDDRSHGYTF
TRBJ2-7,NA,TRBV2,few,TGTGCCAGCAGTGACGGGGACTCAGGTAACGAGCAGTACTTC,CASSDGDSGNEQYF
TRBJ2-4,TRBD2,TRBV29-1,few,TGCAGCGTTGAGAACGGGAGGGAAAACATTCAGTACTTC,CSVENGRENIQYF
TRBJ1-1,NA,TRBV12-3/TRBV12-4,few,TGTGCCAGCAGTCCCGAGGGGTGGAACACTGAAGCTTTCTTT,CASSPEGWNTEAFF
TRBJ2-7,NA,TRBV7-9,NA,TGTGCCAGCAGTTCCCCAGGAGCCTGGAAGTTCTTC,CASSSPGAWKFF
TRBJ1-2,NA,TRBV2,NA,TGTGTCAGCAGTGAATCAGGGATCTATGGCTACACCTTC,CVSSESGIYGYTF
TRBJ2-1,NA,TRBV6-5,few,TGTGCCAGCAGACCCTGGAAACTCTCCTACAATGAGCAGTTCTTC,CASRPWKLSYNEQFF
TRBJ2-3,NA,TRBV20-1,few,TGCAGTGCTCCCAGGGCCGGGGAAGATGCGCAGTATTTT,CSAPRAGEDAQYF
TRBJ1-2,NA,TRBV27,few,TGTGCCAGCAGTATGTGGGAAGCGACCGGGCCTTATGGCTACACCTTC,CASSMWEATGPYGYTF
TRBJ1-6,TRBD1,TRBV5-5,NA,TGTGCCAGCACCTCGGACCTCGTGTGGGACAGGGGGCACAATTCACCCCTCCACTTT,CASTSDLVWDRGHNSPLHF
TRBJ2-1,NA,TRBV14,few,TGTGCCAGCAGCCATGGGGGGTACGATGAGCAGTTCTTC,CASSHGGYDEQFF
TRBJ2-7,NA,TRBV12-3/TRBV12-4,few,TGTGCCAGCAGTTTACCGCCCGGGTCCGAGCAGTACTTC,CASSLPPGSEQYF
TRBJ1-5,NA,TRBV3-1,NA,TGTGCCAGCAGCCAAGAGAGTTTCGGGGGAGGCAATCAGCCCCAGCATTTT,CASSQESFGGGNQPQHF
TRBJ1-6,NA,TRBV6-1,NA,TGTGCCAGCAGTGTTCAGGTTGCAAATTCACCCCTCCACTTT,CASSVQVANSPLHF
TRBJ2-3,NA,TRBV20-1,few,TGCAGTGCTAGTGGGAGCGGGGATACGCAGTATTTT,CSASGSGDTQYF
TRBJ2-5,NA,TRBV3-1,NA,TGTGCCGGCAGCCAAAACGGGGGAGAGGAGACCCAGTACTTC,CAGSQNGGEETQYF
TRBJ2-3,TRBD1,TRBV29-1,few,TGCAGCGCCAACTTCTTACCGGGACAGGGTCGAGATACGCAGTATTTT,CSANFLPGQGRDTQYF
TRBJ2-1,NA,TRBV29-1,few,TGCAGCGTTGAAGCCGGGGGAGACCTGGATGAGCAGTTCTTC,CSVEAGGDLDEQFF
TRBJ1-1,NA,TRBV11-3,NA,TGTGCCAGCAGCTTAGAGTTCTACTTGGCTGTGGGGAACACTGAAGCTTTCTTT,CASSLEFYLAVGNTEAFF
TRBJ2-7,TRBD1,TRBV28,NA,TGTGCCAGCTCGGGACAGCTCTACGAGCAGTACTTC,CASSGQLYEQYF
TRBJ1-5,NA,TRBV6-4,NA,TGTGCCAGCAGTGAAACAGGGTATCAGCCCCAGCATTTT,CASSETGYQPQHF
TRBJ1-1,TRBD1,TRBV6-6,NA,TGTGCCAGCAGATTTACAGGGGGTAGTTCTGAAGCTTTCTTT,CASRFTGGSSEAFF
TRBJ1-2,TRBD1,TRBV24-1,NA,TGTGCCACCAGTGATGTATACAGGGGTGTGGATGGCTACACCTTC,CATSDVYRGVDGYTF
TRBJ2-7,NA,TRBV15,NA,TGTGCCACTCAACGGCTTGATGAAGGAGTCTACGAGCAGTACTTC,CATQRLDEGVYEQYF
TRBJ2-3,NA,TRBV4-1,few,TGCGCCAGCAGTCCCTTATTAGGGGCAACAGATACGCAGTATTTT,CASSPLLGATDTQYF